This T cell receptor (beta chain) is drawn from a study of T cell responses to AZD1222 COVID-19 vaccine. Sequencing was performed with immunoSEQ multiplex PCR; in TCRdb, only in-frame clones are kept and a portion is missing. This table has 95,000 to 150,000 clones, about 92% appearing once. Germline loops: CDR1 MNHEY, CDR2 SVGAGI. Between the trimmed V and J ends, which lost 6 bases and 0 bases, there was a span of 9 bases. CDR3 length: 15 residues. Specimen: peripheral blood, collected 28 days after the second AZD1222 dose. The rearrangement links TRBV6-5 to TRBJ1-6; D is uncertain. This clonotype originated in an adult who received the AZD1222 COVID-19 vaccine. CDR3 sequence (DNA): TGTGCCAGCAGATTGGGTAGCTCCTATAATTCACCCCTCCACTTT. Its protein is CASRLGSSYNSPLHF.